What follows describes a single T cell receptor (beta chain). Authors' data handling: Researchers report that nucleated cell counts were estimated from reference gene primer amplification. Clones were sequenced by immunoSEQ multiplex PCR, and TCRdb holds only the in-frame ones, with some missing. For V, J and clone size, that table is used; D and trimming come from the DNA. Here the sample spans a few hundred thousand clones, around 89% being singletons. CDR3 length equals 15 residues. V gave up 1 base and J gave up 4 bases; unmatched junction bases: 5. CDR1 and CDR2 from the germline V gene are SGHNT and YYREEE (reference sequence). The source of the sample is a study of blood T cell repertoires in COVID-19. Whole-study context: Samples of COVID-19 (acute and convalescent) were obtained from the United States, Italy and Spain. The analysed material was cDNA or gDNA that came from T cells, B-cell-depleted T cells, or PBMCs.

The source material was peripheral blood. The chain recombines TRBV5-4 with TRBJ2-7, with 10 bases aligning to TRBD2. The TCR sequence derives from a man aged 30-40 years with acute or convalescent COVID-19. Here the CDR3 DNA reads TGTGCCAGCAGCTTGACGACTAGCGGGTTTTACGAGCAGTACTTC. Its protein product is CASSLTTSGFYEQYF.